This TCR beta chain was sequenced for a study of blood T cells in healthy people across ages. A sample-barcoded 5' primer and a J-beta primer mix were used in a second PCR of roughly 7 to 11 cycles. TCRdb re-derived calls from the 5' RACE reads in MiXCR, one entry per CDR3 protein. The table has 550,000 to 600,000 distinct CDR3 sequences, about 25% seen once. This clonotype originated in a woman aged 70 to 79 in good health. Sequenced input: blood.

CDR3 sequence reads: CAWTRGDRSYEQYF. The CDR3 nucleotides read TGTGCCTGGACCCGAGGAGACAGATCCTACGAGCAGTACTTC. J is TRBJ2-7 and V is TRBV30, with D maybe TRBD1 (5 bases). CDR1 is GTSNPN, CDR2 SVGIG, per germline (reference sequence). The CDR3 spans 14 residues. V was clipped by 4 bases and J by 1 base, with 14 bases between them.